Sequencing of this T cell receptor (beta chain) was carried out in a study of blood T cell repertoires in COVID-19. Trimming took off 6 bases at V and 8 bases at J, with 14 bases between the two ends. CDR3 size: 14 residues. Germline V gene lookup returns CDR1 SNHLY and CDR2 FYNNEI. Profiled with immunoSEQ multiplex PCR; TCRdb holds only in-frame clones, not every one. The sample carries hundreds of thousands of clones, over 65% recorded once. The sequencing input was peripheral blood. This chain uses TRBV2 with TRBJ1-6; D gene unclear. This receptor was obtained from a woman of 80 years or more with acute or convalescent COVID-19. DNA of the CDR3: TGTGCCAGCAGCTACAGCAGCGGAGATTCACCCCTCCACTTT. As protein: CASSYSSGDSPLHF. Looking up the rest from reference TRBV2 and TRBJ1-6 gives the full variable domain: EPEVTQTPSHQVTQMGQEVILRCVPISNHLYFYWYRQILGQKVEFLVSFYNNEISEKSEIFDDQFSVERPDGSNFTLKIRSTKLEDSAMYFCASSYSSGDSPLHFGNGTRLTVT.